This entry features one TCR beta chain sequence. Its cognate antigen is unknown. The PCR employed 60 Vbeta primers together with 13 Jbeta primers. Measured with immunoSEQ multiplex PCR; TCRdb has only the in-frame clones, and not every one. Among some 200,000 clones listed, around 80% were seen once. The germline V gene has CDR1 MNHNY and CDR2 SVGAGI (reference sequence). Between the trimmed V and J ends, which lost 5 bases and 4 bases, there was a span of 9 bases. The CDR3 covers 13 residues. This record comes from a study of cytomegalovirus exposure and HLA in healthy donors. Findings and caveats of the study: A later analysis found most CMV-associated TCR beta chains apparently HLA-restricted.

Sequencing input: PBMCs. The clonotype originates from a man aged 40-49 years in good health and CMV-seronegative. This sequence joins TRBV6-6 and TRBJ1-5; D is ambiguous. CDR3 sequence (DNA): TGTGCCAGCAGTCCCCTATTAAATCAGCCCCAGCATTTT. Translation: CASSPLLNQPQHF.